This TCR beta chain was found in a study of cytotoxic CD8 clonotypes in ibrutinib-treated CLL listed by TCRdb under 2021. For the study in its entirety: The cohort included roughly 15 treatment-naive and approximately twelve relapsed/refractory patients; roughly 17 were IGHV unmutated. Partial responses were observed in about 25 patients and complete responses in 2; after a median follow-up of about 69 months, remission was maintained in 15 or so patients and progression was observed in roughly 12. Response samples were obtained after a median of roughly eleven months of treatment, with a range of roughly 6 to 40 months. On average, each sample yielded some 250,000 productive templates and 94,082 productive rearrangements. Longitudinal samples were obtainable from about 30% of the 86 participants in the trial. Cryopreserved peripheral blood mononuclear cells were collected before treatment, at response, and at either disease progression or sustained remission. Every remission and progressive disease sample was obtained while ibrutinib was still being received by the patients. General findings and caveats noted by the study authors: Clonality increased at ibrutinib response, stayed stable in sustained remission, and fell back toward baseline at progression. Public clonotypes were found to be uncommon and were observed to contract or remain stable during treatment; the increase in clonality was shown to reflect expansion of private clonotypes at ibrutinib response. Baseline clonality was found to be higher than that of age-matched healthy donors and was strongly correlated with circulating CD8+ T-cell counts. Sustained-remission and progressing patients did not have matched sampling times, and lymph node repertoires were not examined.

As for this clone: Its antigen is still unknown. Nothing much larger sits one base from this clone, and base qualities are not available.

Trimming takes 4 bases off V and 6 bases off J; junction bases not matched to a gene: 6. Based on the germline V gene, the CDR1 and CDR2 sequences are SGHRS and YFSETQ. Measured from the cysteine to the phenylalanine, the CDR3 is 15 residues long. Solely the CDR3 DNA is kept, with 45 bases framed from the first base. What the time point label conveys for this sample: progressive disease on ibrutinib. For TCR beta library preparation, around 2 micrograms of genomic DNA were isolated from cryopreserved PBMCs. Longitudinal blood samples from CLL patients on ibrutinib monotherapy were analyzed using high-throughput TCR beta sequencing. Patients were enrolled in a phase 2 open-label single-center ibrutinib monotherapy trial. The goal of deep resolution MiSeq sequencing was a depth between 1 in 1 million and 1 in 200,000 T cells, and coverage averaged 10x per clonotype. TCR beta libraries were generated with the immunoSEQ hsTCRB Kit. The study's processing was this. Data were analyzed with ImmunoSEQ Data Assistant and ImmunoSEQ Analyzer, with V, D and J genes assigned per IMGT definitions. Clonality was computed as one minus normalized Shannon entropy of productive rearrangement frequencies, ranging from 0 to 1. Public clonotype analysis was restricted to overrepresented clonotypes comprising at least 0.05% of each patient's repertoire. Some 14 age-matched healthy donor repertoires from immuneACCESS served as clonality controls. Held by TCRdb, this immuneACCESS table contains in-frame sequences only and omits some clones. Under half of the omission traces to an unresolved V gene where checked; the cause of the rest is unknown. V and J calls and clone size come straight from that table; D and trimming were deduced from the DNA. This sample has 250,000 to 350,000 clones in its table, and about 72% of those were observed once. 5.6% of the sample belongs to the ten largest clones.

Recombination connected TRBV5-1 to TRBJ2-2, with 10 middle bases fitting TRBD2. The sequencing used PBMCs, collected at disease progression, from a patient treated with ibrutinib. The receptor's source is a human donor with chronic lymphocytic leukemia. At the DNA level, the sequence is TGCGCCAGCAGCCCCGGGAGCGGGAGGGCCGGGGAGCTGTTTTTT. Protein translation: CASSPGSGRAGELFF.